Following are 27 T cell receptor beta chains from one sample sequenced in a study of T cell responses to AZD1222 COVID-19 vaccine. Clones were sequenced by immunoSEQ multiplex PCR, and TCRdb holds only the in-frame ones, with some missing. The sample has more than 100,000 clones; about 90% are singletons. The sample was peripheral blood, taken on day 0 of AZD1222 vaccination. The source is an adult in good health.

This chain links TRBV5-4 with TRBJ2-1, with TRBD2 matching 8 bases. In germline, CDR1 is SGHNT, CDR2 YYREEE (reference sequence). This CDR3 is 20 amino acids long. V was pared by 1 base and J by 6 bases, with 21 bases of the junction left unmatched. In DNA form, the CDR3 reads TGTGCCAGCAGCTTGTTATCCGGGAGGGGGAATTTCGAAGCCCTCAATGAGCAGTTCTTC. This encodes CASSLLSGRGNFEALNEQFF.

This chain links TRBV6-1 with TRBJ2-5; 10 bases line up with TRBD2. This CDR3 contains 17 residues. The junction had 12 bases not matched to a gene; V was cut back by 3 bases and J by 5 bases. The germline CDR1 and CDR2 sequences are MNHNS and SASEGT. The CDR3 DNA sequence: TGTGCCAGCAGTGAGGGGCTAGCGGGGGCCGTTCGGGAGACCCAGTACTTC. Translation: CASSEGLAGAVRETQYF.

The count of this clone is one. The J gene is TRBJ2-1, the V gene TRBV4-1, with D hard to call. The germline CDR1 and CDR2 sequences are MGHRA and YSYEKL. Deletions cut 4 bases from V and 6 bases from J, with 13 bases between. This CDR3 region has 14 residues. The DNA of the CDR3 is TGCGCCAGCAGCCGCGACGGGTCCGCCAATGAGCAGTTCTTC. Translated: CASSRDGSANEQFF.

This clone was detected once. The J gene is TRBJ1-1, the V gene TRBV3-1 (or the pseudogene TRBV3-2), with TRBD1 as a possible D gene (5 bases). This CDR3 has 17 residues. Germline V gene sequence: CDR1 LGHDT, CDR2 YNNKEL (reference sequence). With 1 base removed from V and 0 bases from J, the gap between germline ends came to 15 bases. The CDR3 here is CASSQGRGSAMNTEAFF. In DNA, the CDR3 is TGTGCCAGCAGCCAAGGAAGGGGATCGGCAATGAACACTGAAGCTTTCTTT.

This rearrangement joins TRBV19 to TRBJ1-2, with D perhaps TRBD1 (6 bases). This CDR3 is built from 15 residues. V lost 2 bases and J 5 bases, leaving 15 bases between the germline ends. The germline V gene encodes CDR1 LNHDA and CDR2 SQIVND (reference sequence). The CDR3 sequence: CASSIPTGQHYGYTF. The DNA of the CDR3 is TGTGCCAGTAGTATACCTACTGGACAGCATTATGGCTACACCTTC.

The V gene is TRBV5-1, the J gene TRBJ2-1, with 13 nucleotides matching TRBD2. The length of the CDR3 is 19 residues. Germline assignment: CDR1 SGHRS and CDR2 YFSETQ. The V and J ends lost 3 bases and 3 bases, in that order; junction bases with no gene match: 12. CDR3 coding DNA: TGCGCCAGCAGCTCGGGACTAGCGGGACCAGGCGTAATCTACAATGAGCAGTTCTTC. Translation: CASSSGLAGPGVIYNEQFF.

V is TRBV19 and J is TRBJ1-2, with unresolved D. Looked up from germline, CDR1 is LNHDA and CDR2 is SQIVND (reference sequence). Trimming removed 3 bases at V and 4 bases at J, with 12 bases between. The CDR3 sequence is 14 residues long. CDR3 in DNA: TGTGCCAGTAGTATTAAGGGCGGAACCTATGGCTACACCTTC. It codes for CASSIKGGTYGYTF.

The chain carries TRBV19 and TRBJ2-7; 9 bases are a match to TRBD2. This CDR3 comprises 15 residues. V shed 5 bases, J shed 4 bases, and the junction held 9 bases outside the gene matches. CDR1 is LNHDA and CDR2 is SQIVND in the germline V gene (reference sequence). DNA of the CDR3: TGTGCCAGTAGTCGCAGCGGGGGGCAGGGATACGAGCAGTACTTC. It is translated as CASSRSGGQGYEQYF.

This clone was seen only once. The chain joins TRBV2 to TRBJ2-7; 14 bases line up with TRBD2. The V segment lost 7 bases and the J segment 5 bases; nucleotides outside the gene matches: 10. The germline V gene encodes CDR1 SNHLY and CDR2 FYNNEI. The CDR3 is 16 residues long. In DNA form, the CDR3 reads TGTGCCAGCAAGCGGACTAGCGGGAGGTCCCTGGACGAGCAGTACTTC. Amino acid sequence: CASKRTSGRSLDEQYF.

This clone was observed once. The rearrangement uses TRBV5-4 and TRBJ1-1; 10 bases fit TRBD1. The V gene end was trimmed by 5 bases and the J gene end by 0 bases; junction bases not matched to a gene: 4. This CDR3 has 15 residues. Germline assignment: CDR1 SGHNT and CDR2 YYREEE (reference sequence). CDR3 loop: CASRTGGALNTEAFF. As DNA, the CDR3 is TGTGCCAGCAGGACAGGGGGCGCCCTGAACACTGAAGCTTTCTTT.

This clone showed up just once. The genes are TRBV28 and TRBJ2-5; D might be TRBD1 (6 bases). V was trimmed by 2 bases and J by 2 bases, leaving 21 bases between them. The germline V gene encodes CDR1 MDHEN and CDR2 SYDVKM. The CDR3 totals 18 residues. Here the CDR3 reads CASSLESGERRSQETQYF. CDR3 nucleotide sequence: TGTGCCAGCAGTTTAGAGTCAGGGGAAAGGCGATCTCAAGAGACCCAGTACTTC.

This chain connects TRBV11-2 to TRBJ2-2; D is unclear. In germline, CDR1 is SGHAT, CDR2 FQNNGV. CDR3 length: 12 amino acids. V lost 1 base and J lost 5, with 2 bases in between. CDR3 coding DNA: TGTGCCAGCAGCTTAGGTACCGGGGAGCTGTTTTTT. As protein: CASSLGTGELFF.

The rearrangement uses TRBV4-1 and TRBJ1-1, with D perhaps matching TRBD1 (6 bases). CDR1 is MGHRA and CDR2 is YSYEKL in the germline V gene. The length of the CDR3 is 16 residues. Trimming removed 3 bases at V and 3 bases at J, with 17 bases between. CDR3 protein: CASSQGTDRLYTEAFF. CDR3 sequence (DNA): TGCGCCAGCAGCCAGGGAACGGACAGACTCTACACTGAAGCTTTCTTT.

This clone has only a few counts. V and J are TRBV3-1 (or the pseudogene TRBV3-2) and TRBJ1-5, with D perhaps TRBD1 (6 bases). The germline V and J ends were trimmed by 0 bases and 5 bases, with 14 bases remaining between them. CDR3 length: 16 amino acids. Per germline, CDR1 LGHDT and CDR2 YNNKEL (reference sequence). CDR3: CASSQDWSRGDQPQHF. The CDR3 DNA sequence: TGTGCCAGCAGCCAAGATTGGTCCAGGGGTGATCAGCCCCAGCATTTT.

This clone was found once. The chain carries TRBV19 and TRBJ1-1; no definite D call. V dropped 3 bases and J dropped 4 bases, with 12 bases sitting between them. Germline CDR1 LNHDA, CDR2 SQIVND (reference sequence). The CDR3 has 14 residues. The CDR3 nucleotides read TGTGCCAGTAGTATTTTGGGCGGGGTCACTGAAGCTTTCTTT. This gives the protein CASSILGGVTEAFF.

The chain has TRBV19 and TRBJ2-6; D is undetermined. CDR3 size: 17 residues. Trimming pared 0 bases from V and 2 bases from J, leaving 11 bases between. The germline V gene has CDR1 LNHDA and CDR2 SQIVND (reference sequence). CDR3 in DNA: TGTGCCAGTAGTATAGATCTTCTGACCCCTGGGGCCAACGTCCTGACTTTC. Amino acid sequence: CASSIDLLTPGANVLTF.

The chain has TRBV29-1 and TRBJ1-2, with TRBD1 matching over 7 bases. This CDR3 spans 16 amino acids. Losses at the gene ends were 0 bases for V and 10 bases for J; bases not matched to a gene: 17. Germline V lookup: CDR1 SQVTM, CDR2 ANQGSEA. CDR3 sequence (DNA): TGCAGCGTTGAAGATCTGACGGCAAACAGGGGCGCCTTCTACACCTTC. It codes for CSVEDLTANRGAFYTF.

This chain connects TRBV5-4 to TRBJ1-2; 8 bases line up with TRBD1. This CDR3 spans 13 amino acids. CDR1 is SGHNT, CDR2 YYREEE, per germline (reference sequence). V shed 4 bases, J shed 7 bases, and the junction held 6 bases outside the gene matches. The CDR3 coding sequence is TGTGCCAGCAGCCCCAGGGGGCAGGGTGGCTACACCTTC. Its translation is CASSPRGQGGYTF.

The chain recombines TRBV28 with TRBJ2-7, with D maybe TRBD2 (5 bases). V was cut by 5 bases and J by 4 bases, with 9 bases left in between. Germline-derived CDR1 and CDR2 are MDHEN and SYDVKM. The CDR3 is made up of 12 amino acids. The CDR3 loop reads CASSGGEYEQYF. DNA of the CDR3: TGTGCCAGCAGTGGAGGCGAGTACGAGCAGTACTTC. The entire variable domain, with the rest obtained from reference TRBV28 and TRBJ2-7, is as follows: DVKVTQSSRYLVKRTGEKVFLECVQDMDHENMFWYRQDPGLGLRLIYFSYDVKMKEKGDIPEGYSVSREKKERFSLILESASTNQTSMYLCASSGGEYEQYFGPGTRLTVT.

The rearrangement uses TRBV6-4 and TRBJ2-3; 9 nucleotides align to TRBD2. CDR1 and CDR2 (germline): MRHNA, SNTAGT. V was pared by 10 bases and J by 0 bases, with 2 bases of the junction left unmatched. The CDR3 loop spans 13 amino acids. The chain's CDR3 is CATSGGSTDTQYF. In DNA, the CDR3 is TGTGCCACCAGCGGGGGGAGCACAGATACGCAGTATTTT.

The chain employs TRBV2 and TRBJ2-7; 9 positions match TRBD2. Germline V CDR1 and CDR2: SNHLY, FYNNEI. V was clipped by 6 bases and J by 3 bases; unmatched bases: 6. The CDR3 totals 14 residues. The CDR3 coding sequence is TGTGCCAGCAGGGGGACTAGCCTAGGCTACGAGCAGTACTTC. Its translation: CASRGTSLGYEQYF. The complete variable domain, with remaining parts taken from reference TRBV2 and TRBJ2-7, reads EPEVTQTPSHQVTQMGQEVILRCVPISNHLYFYWYRQILGQKVEFLVSFYNNEISEKSEIFDDQFSVERPDGSNFTLKIRSTKLEDSAMYFCASRGTSLGYEQYFGPGTRLTVT.

The J gene is TRBJ2-3, the V gene TRBV5-6; possibly TRBD1 for D (5 bases). Trimming removed 1 base from V and 4 bases from J, with 10 bases in between. This CDR3 comprises 14 residues. CDR1 is SGHDT and CDR2 is YYEEEE in the germline V gene. CDR3 amino acids: CASSLQGGPDTQYF. In nucleotides, the CDR3 is TGTGCCAGCAGCTTGCAGGGTGGGCCAGATACGCAGTATTTT. The full variable domain, in which reference TRBV5-6 and TRBJ2-3 provide the parts outside the CDR3, is DAGVTQSPTHLIKTRGQQVTLRCSPKSGHDTVSWYQQALGQGPQFIFQYYEEEERQRGNFPDRFSGHQFPNYSSELNVNALLLGDSALYLCASSLQGGPDTQYFGPGTRLTVL.

The DNA of the CDR3 is TGTGCCAGCAGCCTACTACTAGAAACCTACGAGCAGTACTTC. Translating it yields CASSLLLETYEQYF. This chain uses TRBV6-2 or TRBV6-3 with TRBJ2-7, with D possibly matching TRBD2 (5 bases). The germline gives CDR1 MNHEY, CDR2 SVGEGT. The CDR3 is 14 residues long. V was trimmed by 6 bases and J by 2 bases, leaving 14 bases between them.

This chain uses TRBV19 with TRBJ1-2; 9 bases line up with TRBD1. The CDR3 is 16 amino acids. V shed 9 bases, J shed 5 bases, and the junction held 16 bases outside the gene matches. Per germline, CDR1 LNHDA and CDR2 SQIVND (reference sequence). The DNA of the CDR3 is TGTGCCAGCGGTCGCCTAGGGACAGGGTCGACATATGGCTACACCTTC. Amino acids: CASGRLGTGSTYGYTF.

This sequence joins TRBV6-2 or TRBV6-3 and TRBJ1-5; perhaps TRBD1 as D (5 bases). Germline V gives CDR1 MNHEY, CDR2 SVGEGT. Deletions cut 6 bases from V and 0 bases from J, with 21 bases between. The CDR3 length is 18 residues. The CDR3 region is CASSPYPDRIYSNQPQHF. CDR3 DNA sequence: TGTGCCAGCAGCCCGTACCCCGACAGAATTTATAGCAATCAGCCCCAGCATTTT.

The chain employs TRBV13 and TRBJ2-1; 11 nucleotides align to TRBD2. Germline CDR1 reads PRHDT; CDR2 reads FYEKMQ (reference sequence). This CDR3 has 17 residues. J lost 7 bases, V lost 6 bases, and 14 bases had no gene match. CDR3 in amino acids: CASSEGLLAGVNNEQFF. In nucleotides, the CDR3 is TGTGCCAGCAGTGAAGGTCTACTAGCGGGAGTCAATAATGAGCAGTTCTTC.

The V gene is TRBV6-4, the J gene TRBJ1-2; 7 bases map to TRBD1. The trim removed 3 bases at V and 4 bases at J, leaving 5 bases unmatched. The CDR3 is 14 residues long. Germline CDR1 and CDR2: MRHNA and SNTAGT. CDR3: CASSEGAGGYGYTF. The CDR3 nucleotides are TGTGCCAGCAGTGAGGGGGCAGGGGGCTATGGCTACACCTTC.